This note documents a single TCR beta chain sequence. Its recognized antigen is unknown. No much larger clone exists at a distance of one base, and base qualities are not known. This sample is part of a study of control samples from healthy donors and cancer patients (dated by TCRdb to between 2020 and 2021). The CDR3 has 12 amino acids, counting the end cysteine and phenylalanine. The entry retains the CDR3 DNA only, 36 bases that are in frame from base 1. For CDR1 and CDR2, the germline V gene lists SGHDT and YYEEEE. The V end loses 0 bases and the J end loses 6 bases, and a stretch of 5 bases separates them. The library was prepared using the immunoSEQ multiplex PCR assay. As stored in TCRdb, this immuneACCESS dataset retains in-frame rearrangements with V and J assigned. A fraction of the clones does not appear; measured against another copy, unresolved V genes explain less than half of the discrepancy, and the remainder lacks a known reason. This sample has 90,000 to 100,000 clones in its table, and around 90% of those were observed once. The top ten constitute about 15% of the sample.

The receptor was derived from a woman in her sixties or seventies in good health. The chain is assembled from TRBV5-6 and TRBJ2-3; no D gene is confidently identified. The sequencing input was blood. The CDR3 protein: CASSLDTDTQYF. The DNA sequence reads TGTGCCAGCAGCTTGGACACCGATACGCAGTATTTT.